The text below deals with one T cell receptor beta chain. Documented treatment: some 20 received Ad26.COV2.S at low or high dose, single or two shots; about 5 received placebo; per-sample allocation not given. Samples were taken on day 63 after the first vaccine or placebo injection. The data stem from a study of Ad26.COV2.S vaccination and SARS-CoV-2 variants. The method was immunoSEQ multiplex PCR; TCRdb's version includes in-frame clones alone and lacks a portion of them. The sample carries some 340,000 clones, over 80% recorded once. This specimen consisted of peripheral blood, obtained in a trial of Ad26.COV2.S vaccine versus placebo. This TCR was recovered from a person aged 18-65 years who received the Ad26.COV2.S COVID-19 vaccine or a placebo.

The CDR3 here is CASSLAGDTNSPLHF. In DNA form, the CDR3 reads TGCGCCAGCAGCTTGGCCGGCGATACTAATTCACCCCTCCACTTT. The chain joins TRBV5-1 to TRBJ1-6; D unresolved. The CDR3 length is 15 residues. The germline gives CDR1 SGHRS, CDR2 YFSETQ. The ends were cut back, 0 bases at V and 6 bases at J, with 10 bases in the middle.